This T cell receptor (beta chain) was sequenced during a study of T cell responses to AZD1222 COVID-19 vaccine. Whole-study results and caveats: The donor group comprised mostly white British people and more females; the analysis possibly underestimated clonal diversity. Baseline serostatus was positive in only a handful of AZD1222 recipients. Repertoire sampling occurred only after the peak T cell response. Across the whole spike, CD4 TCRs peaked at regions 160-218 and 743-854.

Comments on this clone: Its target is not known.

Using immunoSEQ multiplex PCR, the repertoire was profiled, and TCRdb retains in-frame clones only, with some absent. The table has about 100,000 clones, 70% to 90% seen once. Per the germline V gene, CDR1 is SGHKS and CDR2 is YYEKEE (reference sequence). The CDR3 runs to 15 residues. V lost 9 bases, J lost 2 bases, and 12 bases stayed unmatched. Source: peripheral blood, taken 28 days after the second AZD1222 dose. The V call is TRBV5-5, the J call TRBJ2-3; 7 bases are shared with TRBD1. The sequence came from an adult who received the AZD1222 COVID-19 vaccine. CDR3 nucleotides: TGTGCCACGATAAGACAGGGTGAGAACACAGATACGCAGTATTTT. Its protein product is CATIRQGENTDTQYF.